This T cell receptor (beta chain) is from a study of T cell responses to AZD1222 COVID-19 vaccine. In the case of this clone: Its antigen is unidentified.

Sequencing used immunoSEQ multiplex PCR; TCRdb keeps in-frame clones, though not all of them. The table records about 130,000 clones, approximately 88% of them present only once. Findings of the study overall: An increase in Spike-specific TCR breadth and depth was observed after two AZD1222 doses.

Losses at the gene ends were 4 bases for V and 1 base for J; bases not matched to a gene: 6. The CDR3 runs to 16 residues. CDR1 is KGHSH and CDR2 is LQKENI in the germline V gene. V usage is TRBV18 and J usage is TRBJ2-1; 8 nucleotides match TRBD2. The sequences come from peripheral blood, collected on day 0 of AZD1222 vaccination. The TCR sequence derives from an adult in good health. The CDR3 DNA is TGTGCCAGCTCACGCGGACTAGCCGATTCCTACAATGAGCAGTTCTTC. Its protein is CASSRGLADSYNEQFF.